What follows are 31 T cell receptor beta chains derived from one specimen sequenced in a study of CD8 T cells in ankylosing spondylitis (TCRdb year 2017). The library was made by 5' RACE. TCRdb names Illumina HiSeq 2500 as the instrument used. The public sequencing data were trimmed at Q25 with fastp and processed into clonotypes with MiXCR by TCRdb, which kept only in-frame beta chains. Rows with a matching CDR3 protein are joined into one entry that keeps the most common DNA and genes. The table for this sample lists 150,000 to 200,000 distinct CDR3 sequences; approximately 10% of them were counted only once. About 27% of the sample is taken by the ten largest. Sequenced sample: blood, either unsorted or a sorted T cell fraction (not recorded which). These receptors were collected from a male donor with ankylosing spondylitis or in good health (not recorded which).

At least ten counts were recorded for this clonotype. The chain has TRBV9 and TRBJ2-5; TRBD2 matches at 9 bases. The CDR3 extends over 14 amino acids. The V gene end was trimmed by 7 bases and the J gene end by 2 bases; junction bases not matched to a gene: 6. From germline, CDR1 is SGDLS and CDR2 YYNGEE. The CDR3 is CASGSGGSQETQYF. Here the CDR3 DNA reads TGTGCCAGCGGAAGCGGGGGGAGTCAAGAGACCCAGTACTTC.

This clonotype came up a few times. The chain couples TRBV20-1 to TRBJ1-5, with 10 bases lining up with TRBD1. From germline, CDR1 is DFQATT and CDR2 SNEGSKA (reference sequence). CDR3 length: 14 residues. The ends lost 6 bases at V and 5 bases at J; junction bases unmatched: 7. CDR3 residues: CSASTGQGDQPQHF. CDR3 nucleotides: TGCAGTGCCAGTACAGGACAGGGGGATCAGCCCCAGCATTTT.

In this sample, this clonotype turned up many times. The chain links TRBV28 to TRBJ1-1; D gene uncertain. The CDR3 runs 11 residues. Per the germline V gene, CDR1 is MDHEN and CDR2 is SYDVKM. The CDR3 sequence: CASQQKTEAFF. The CDR3 DNA reads as TGTGCTTCGCAACAGAAAACTGAAGCTTTCTTT.

The chain uses TRBV6-5 and TRBJ1-2; a possible D gene is TRBD1 (5 bases). Germline V gene sequence: CDR1 MNHEY, CDR2 SVGAGI. V lost 4 bases and J lost 4, with 13 bases in between. The CDR3 contains 14 residues. CDR3 coding DNA: TGTGCCAGCAGTTCCGTCAGGGAGCGCTATGGCTACACCTTC. Protein: CASSSVRERYGYTF.

The rearrangement uses TRBV10-2 and TRBJ1-5; possibly TRBD1 for D (6 bases). This CDR3 region has 13 residues. V was trimmed by 6 bases and J by 3 bases, leaving 9 bases between them. Germline CDR1 WSHSY, CDR2 SAAADI. This CDR3 reads CASSYRVNQPQHF. The CDR3 bases are TGCGCCAGCAGCTACAGGGTCAATCAGCCCCAGCATTTT.

A few counts support this clonotype. CDR3 DNA: TGTGCCAGCAGCTTAGGAGGCCGCATGAACACTGAAGCTTTCTTT. Translation: CASSLGGRMNTEAFF. V gene TRBV7-9 combines with J gene TRBJ1-1; D not resolved. Trimming took off 1 base at V and 0 bases at J, with 9 bases between the two ends. This CDR3 is built from 15 residues. Per the germline V gene, CDR1 is SEHNR and CDR2 is FQNEAQ (reference sequence).

This clonotype was detected ten times or more. The rearrangement joins TRBV20-1 to TRBJ1-5; 7 positions match TRBD1. Unmatched junction bases numbered 11, after V lost 3 bases and J lost 0 bases. This CDR3 has 17 residues. Germline V CDR1 and CDR2: DFQATT, SNEGSKA (reference sequence). CDR3 nucleotide sequence: TGCAGTGCTAGGGCGGCCGACAGGGCGGGTAGCAATCAGCCCCAGCATTTT. This codes for CSARAADRAGSNQPQHF.

The V gene is TRBV5-1, the J gene TRBJ2-3; TRBD1 agrees at 10 bases. From germline, CDR1 is SGHRS and CDR2 YFSETQ. The CDR3 is made up of 16 amino acids. The V segment lost 0 bases and the J segment 4 bases; nucleotides outside the gene matches: 5. The CDR3 sequence is CASSLGGTGVPDTQYF. The CDR3 DNA reads TGCGCCAGCAGCTTGGGCGGGACAGGGGTCCCAGATACGCAGTATTTT.

This clonotype is a singleton in its sample. V usage is TRBV5-6 and J usage is TRBJ2-5; possibly TRBD2 for D (5 bases). Germline lookup yields CDR1 SGHDT and CDR2 YYEEEE. V lost 4 bases, J lost 4 bases, and 11 bases lay in between. This CDR3 region has 13 residues. CDR3 region: CASSIGVGETQYF. The CDR3 DNA sequence: TGTGCCAGCAGCATCGGGGTAGGAGAGACCCAGTACTTC.

This clonotype has more than one count but fewer than ten. The J gene is TRBJ2-3, the V gene TRBV7-9; the D is unclear. The V gene lost 4 bases and the J gene lost 5 bases, with 13 bases spanning the gap. Germline assignment: CDR1 SEHNR and CDR2 FQNEAQ (reference sequence). The CDR3 consists of 14 residues. CDR3 nucleotides: TGTGCCAGCAGCTCCCAAGGCCTCGGAGATACGCAGTATTTT. Translation: CASSSQGLGDTQYF.

The table lists this clonotype with many counts. This sequence joins TRBV5-5 and TRBJ2-7, with 7 bases aligning to TRBD2. Germline CDR1 SGHKS, CDR2 YYEKEE (reference sequence). The CDR3 totals 17 residues. The V and J ends lost 2 bases and 3 bases, in that order; junction bases with no gene match: 14. The CDR3 here is CASSLERRTSGNYEQYF. CDR3 nucleotides: TGTGCCAGCAGCTTAGAGCGTAGGACTAGTGGGAACTACGAGCAGTACTTC.

V and J are TRBV28 and TRBJ2-1, with D possibly TRBD1 on 5 matching bases. CDR3 size: 13 residues. In germline, CDR1 is MDHEN, CDR2 SYDVKM. V was clipped by 8 bases and J by 2 bases, with 10 bases between them. CDR3 sequence: CASGPGTYNEQFF. The CDR3 nucleotides are TGTGCCAGCGGCCCAGGGACCTACAATGAGCAGTTCTTC.

This clonotype was counted ten times or more. This chain links TRBV10-3 with TRBJ1-5, with 7 bases identical to TRBD1. V lost 3 bases, J lost 3 bases, and 8 bases stayed unmatched. The germline CDR1 and CDR2 sequences are ENHRY and SYGVKD. The CDR3 consists of 16 residues. Here the CDR3 DNA reads TGTGCCATCAGTGAATCGGACAGGAGAGACAATCAGCCCCAGCATTTT. Encoded protein: CAISESDRRDNQPQHF.

At least ten counts were recorded for this clonotype. This chain uses TRBV12-3 or TRBV12-4 with TRBJ2-1; 8 nucleotides line up with TRBD1. Trimming at V came to 5 bases and at J to 7 bases, leaving 10 bases not matched to a gene. The CDR3 covers 15 residues. CDR3 region: CASSPTGVIRNEQFF. For the CDR3, the DNA is TGTGCCAGCAGTCCGACAGGGGTCATTAGAAATGAGCAGTTCTTC.

This clonotype has ten or more counts. V and J are TRBV29-1 and TRBJ2-3, with D possibly being TRBD2 (5 bases). Germline assignment: CDR1 SQVTM and CDR2 ANQGSEA. This CDR3 is 14 amino acids long. Trimming left V 1 base short and J 3 bases short, with 11 bases between. The CDR3 protein is CSVEGPGGTDTQYF. The DNA of the CDR3 is TGCAGCGTTGAAGGGCCCGGCGGGACAGATACGCAGTATTTT.

This rearrangement joins TRBV29-1 to TRBJ2-1; 9 bases align to TRBD2. CDR3 length: 13 residues. CDR1 is SQVTM and CDR2 is ANQGSEA in the germline V gene. V lost 3 bases and J lost 10; bases outside the gene matches: 7. CDR3 bases: TGCAGCGTTGAGGCGGGGGGGCTCGGGGAGCAGTTCTTC. It yields the protein CSVEAGGLGEQFF.

The chain employs TRBV5-1 and TRBJ2-1; 13 bases map to TRBD2. The CDR3 has 18 amino acids. CDR1 is SGHRS, CDR2 YFSETQ, per germline. V lost 5 bases, J lost 0 bases, and 8 bases stayed unmatched. The CDR3 nucleotides are TGCGCCAGCAGTTATAGACTAGCGGGAGGACTCTCCTACAATGAGCAGTTCTTC. Its translation: CASSYRLAGGLSYNEQFF.

The chain joins TRBV7-9 to TRBJ1-1; D is unclear. The CDR3 totals 13 residues. Deletions cut 5 bases from V and 5 bases from J, with 12 bases between. Germline V CDR1 and CDR2: SEHNR, FQNEAQ (reference sequence). This CDR3 is CASSPPGVTEAFF. Written as DNA, the CDR3 is TGTGCCAGCAGCCCTCCAGGAGTAACTGAAGCTTTCTTT.

This chain joins TRBV11-3 and TRBJ1-1; 11 nucleotides align to TRBD1. Germline V gene lookup returns CDR1 SGHNT and CDR2 YENEEA. V lost 5 bases to trimming and J lost 5 bases; unmatched junction nucleotides: 4. CDR3 length: 14 amino acids. As DNA, the CDR3 is TGTGCCAGCAGCCTCGGACAGGGGGCGACTGAAGCTTTCTTT. Translated: CASSLGQGATEAFF.

J is TRBJ1-2 and V is TRBV7-8; TRBD1 matches at 7 bases. The V gene end was trimmed by 6 bases and the J gene end by 0 bases; junction bases not matched to a gene: 16. Germline V gene data show CDR1 as SGHVS and CDR2 as FQNEAQ. CDR3 size: 18 residues. CDR3 sequence reads: CASRFGTFAGGSNYGYTF. For the CDR3, the DNA is TGTGCCAGCAGGTTCGGGACCTTTGCAGGGGGGTCTAACTATGGCTACACCTTC.

This clonotype was seen only a few times. The CDR3 spells CASSLFGGGSTDTQYF. In DNA form, the CDR3 reads TGTGCCAGCAGCTTGTTTGGGGGCGGGAGCACAGATACGCAGTATTTT. The chain recombines TRBV5-6 with TRBJ2-3, with D tentatively TRBD1 (6 bases). The CDR3 has 16 residues. V lost 1 base and J 0 bases, leaving 12 bases between the germline ends. Germline V gives CDR1 SGHDT, CDR2 YYEEEE.

The chain links TRBV7-1 to TRBJ2-7; D is unresolved. TRBV7-1 is an ORF, and what it does is uncertain. The CDR3 length is 12 residues. Trimming left V 3 bases short and J 2 bases short, with 5 bases between. This CDR3 reads CASSSGTYEQYF. CDR3 sequence (DNA): TGTGCCAGCAGCTCTGGGACCTACGAGCAGTACTTC.

This clonotype was recorded at least ten times. The genes are TRBV6-1 and TRBJ1-2; 7 bases line up with TRBD1. Losses at the gene ends were 7 bases for V and 14 bases for J; bases not matched to a gene: 16. Germline CDR1 and CDR2: MNHNS and SASEGT. The CDR3 is 13 amino acids. The CDR3: CASTWEGASGYTF. In nucleotides, the CDR3 is TGTGCCAGCACATGGGAGGGGGCCTCAGGGTATACCTTC.

In DNA form, the CDR3 reads TGTGCCAGCAGCTGGGGGGGGCAGACCCAGTACTTC. Residues: CASSWGGQTQYF. The rearrangement joins TRBV7-2 to TRBJ2-5; the D gene is possibly TRBD2 (7 bases). Germline V gives CDR1 SGHTA, CDR2 FQGNSA. Trimming took 4 bases from V and 6 from J, leaving 9 bases between them. This CDR3 has 12 residues. Full variable domain (remainder filled in from reference TRBV7-2 and TRBJ2-5): GAGVSQSPSNKVTEKGKDVELRCDPISGHTALYWYRQSLGQGLEFLIYFQGNSAPDKSGLPSDRFSAERTGGSVSTLTIQRTQQEDSAVYLCASSWGGQTQYFGPGTRLLVL.

This clonotype was seen repeatedly, ten times or more. The chain combines TRBV5-1 with TRBJ2-5; maybe TRBD2 (6 bases). This CDR3 is 15 amino acids long. The germline CDR1 and CDR2 sequences are SGHRS and YFSETQ. V lost 4 bases to trimming and J lost 2 bases, with 15 bases between them. Here the CDR3 reads CASSRDGSTQETQYF. The CDR3 nucleotides read TGCGCCAGCAGCCGAGACGGGAGCACACAAGAGACCCAGTACTTC. The complete variable domain, with remaining parts taken from reference TRBV5-1 and TRBJ2-5, reads KAGVTQTPRYLIKTRGQQVTLSCSPISGHRSVSWYQQTPGQGLQFLFEYFSETQRNKGNFPGRFSGRQFSNSRSEMNVSTLELGDSALYLCASSRDGSTQETQYFGPGTRLLVL.

This clonotype occurred many times. V gene TRBV7-2 combines with J gene TRBJ2-1; perhaps TRBD2 as D (6 bases). This CDR3 has 14 amino acids. Trimming took off 5 bases at V and 10 bases at J, with 18 bases between the two ends. CDR1 and CDR2 from the germline V gene are SGHTA and FQGNSA. The CDR3 is CASSPRRAQEEQFF. The CDR3 nucleotides are TGTGCCAGCAGCCCCCGGAGGGCACAGGAAGAGCAGTTCTTC.

The chain couples TRBV11-2 to TRBJ2-3; 8 bases are shared with TRBD2. Germline V gene data show CDR1 as SGHAT and CDR2 as FQNNGV. The CDR3 length is 14 residues. Trimming cost V 5 bases and J 1 base; bases outside gene matches: 2. The CDR3 is CASSAGGRTDTQYF. The CDR3, as DNA: TGTGCCAGCAGCGCGGGGGGCCGCACAGATACGCAGTATTTT.

There are a few counts of this clonotype. The chain joins TRBV27 to TRBJ2-1, with TRBD2 matching 14 bases. Trimming took 4 bases from V and 5 from J; bases not matched to a gene: 22. The germline V gene encodes CDR1 MNHEY and CDR2 SMNVEV (reference sequence). The CDR3 has 22 residues. The CDR3 nucleotides read TGTGCCAGCAGTTCTTTACTCGAAGGATGGACTAGCGGGGGGTCGAAGCACAATGAGCAGTTCTTC. This sequence encodes CASSSLLEGWTSGGSKHNEQFF.

Many counts were recorded for this clonotype. CDR3 sequence reads: CASSYGGDTQYF. CDR3 in DNA: TGTGCCAGCAGCTACGGGGGGGATACGCAGTATTTT. This sequence joins TRBV9 and TRBJ2-3; 7 bases match TRBD2. With V trimmed by 4 bases and J by 6 bases, 2 bases remained unmatched. The CDR3 is 12 residues long. Germline CDR1 and CDR2: SGDLS and YYNGEE.

This clonotype was seen ten or more times. The genes are TRBV29-1 and TRBJ1-2, with 7 bases aligning to TRBD1. V dropped 5 bases and J dropped 0; count of bases not matched to a gene: 3. This CDR3 has 13 residues. Germline loops: CDR1 SQVTM, CDR2 ANQGSEA. This CDR3 is CSVQGEANYGYTF. The CDR3 bases are TGCAGCGTTCAGGGGGAAGCTAACTATGGCTACACCTTC.

This clonotype was picked up many times. The chain joins TRBV20-1 to TRBJ2-1; 9 nucleotides agree with TRBD2. The CDR3 consists of 15 residues. The V and J ends lost 3 bases and 4 bases, in that order; junction bases with no gene match: 7. CDR1 DFQATT and CDR2 SNEGSKA come from the germline V gene (reference sequence). The CDR3 nucleotides are TGCAGTGCTAGGAGCATACTAGCGGGTTACAATGAGCAGTTCTTC. Amino acid sequence: CSARSILAGYNEQFF.